Included here is one TCR beta chain sequence, with context. Its antigen target is currently unknown. Base qualities are not recorded, but no much larger clone differs from it by a single base. The time point label corresponds to: about 28 days (+/-7) after the second vaccine dose. Because spike-specific TCR depth and breadth did not differ between the two schedules, AZD1222 recipients who got a second dose at roughly 4 weeks were pooled with those who got a second dose at roughly 12 weeks. The vaccinee samples were drawn from two UK trials, COV001 and COV002, one of which was a single-blind randomized controlled phase 2/3 trial testing AZD1222 (ChAdOx1 nCoV-19) in healthy adults. Trial participant PBMC samples were collected at day 0 and day 28 after the second dose for TCRbeta chain sequencing. The CDR3 regions of human TCRbeta chains were analyzed by immunosequencing. The source study handled its data this way. TCRs in the repertoires were matched against a reference library of SARS-CoV-2-specific TCRs that had been generated with the MIRA antigen-specificity platform. Breadth was defined as the fraction of unique TCRs that were SARS-CoV-2-associated, and depth was defined as the fraction of total T cells that were SARS-CoV-2-associated. Using the MIRA data, each spike-specific TCR was assigned both to the spike region to which the TCR was reactive and to a CD4 or CD8 class. Log10-transformed breadth and depth values were compared by one-way ANOVA with Sidak's multiple comparisons tests. As stored in TCRdb, this immuneACCESS dataset retains in-frame rearrangements with V and J assigned. A fraction of the clones does not appear; measured against another copy, unresolved V genes explain less than half of the discrepancy, and the remainder lacks a known reason. D and trimming were read from the DNA, whereas the V and J calls and clone size are those reported in that table. The sample has around 200,000 clones on record, 88% of them singletons. The ten largest clones add up to 26% of the sample.

The data stem from a study of T cell responses to AZD1222 COVID-19 vaccine listed by TCRdb under 2021. Concerning the study at large: TCR sequencing covered more than 230 trial participants: 200 to 210 given two doses of AZD1222 and some 25 given two doses of MenACWY control vaccine. Trial participants were enrolled by age into 18-55, 56-69 and 70-plus year subgroups, with roughly 160, 29 and 62 TCR-sequenced participants respectively.

Study-wide conclusions, independent of this receptor: The whole spike protein was spanned by vaccine-associated CD4 TCRs, and dominant responses were seen in regions 160-218 and 743-854. The 56-69-year group was small, and its depth increase did not reach significance, likely because of low power. Nearly half of unique spike-specific TCRs reportedly recognized epitopes outside regions mutated in the B.1.351 and B.1.1.7 variants. Spike-specific TCR breadth and depth rose significantly after two AZD1222 doses compared with day 0 and with MenACWY recipients. Because no samples from the day 14 peak response were available, repertoires could be characterized only after the peak T cell response. Most participants were white British and females outnumbered males, and the authors suggested that clonal diversity may have been underestimated. Conclusions about previously exposed vaccinees are limited, since just six AZD1222 recipients were seropositive for SARS-CoV-2 at baseline.

V lost 3 bases and J lost 0 bases, and the count of bases not matched to a germline gene is 12. The CDR1 and CDR2 encoded by the germline V gene (reference sequence) are DFQATT and SNEGSKA. The CDR3 runs 18 amino acids, cysteine and phenylalanine included. Only the CDR3 part of the read is kept: 54 bases, read in frame from the first base. This material consisted of peripheral blood, taken 28 days after the second AZD1222 dose. The TCR comes from an adult who received the AZD1222 COVID-19 vaccine. The chain couples TRBV20-1 to TRBJ2-1, with 9 bases in between that match TRBD2. CDR3 protein: CSASRLVAGEDSYNEQFF. The nucleotides read TGCAGTGCTAGTAGGTTGGTAGCGGGAGAGGACTCCTACAATGAGCAGTTCTTC.